A selection of T cell receptor beta chains follows, all from one sample in a study of OX40 agonist ivuxolimab in advanced cancers. Clones were sequenced by immunoSEQ multiplex PCR, and TCRdb holds only the in-frame ones, with some missing. Of about 40,000 clones in the sample, approximately 90% were seen once. The sequenced sample was CD4+ or CD8+ T cells sorted from blood, obtained in a trial of the OX40 agonist ivuxolimab. All receptors come from an adult with an advanced solid tumor such as melanoma, head and neck, liver or kidney cancer. The CDR3 runs from the conserved cysteine through the conserved F or W. D genes are given only for firm matches. Where a row states a size, it is once, few, many or the class of an expanded clone; other rows omit it.

J gene,clone size,V gene,D gene,CDR3 DNA,CDR3 protein
TRBJ2-5,NA,TRBV28,TRBD2,TGTGCCAGCAGTTCCGGGACTAGGGGACTGTATGGGGAGACCCAGTACTTC,CASSSGTRGLYGETQYF
TRBJ2-3,few,TRBV6-1,NA,TGTGCCAGCAGTCTCGCCCGACGCGGGGCAGATACGCAGTATTTT,CASSLARRGADTQYF
TRBJ2-7,NA,TRBV7-2,NA,TGTGCCAGCAGCCCCAATCCTGGGGGGTCCTACGAGCAGTACTTC,CASSPNPGGSYEQYF
TRBJ2-6,NA,TRBV6-5,NA,TGTGCCAGCAGTTACGAGGGCTCCGGGGCCAACGTCCTGACTTTC,CASSYEGSGANVLTF
TRBJ2-2,NA,TRBV9,TRBD2,TGTGCCAGCAGCGCTAGCGGGGGGGCCTACACCGGGGAGCTGTTTTTT,CASSASGGAYTGELFF
TRBJ1-3,NA,TRBV2,TRBD1,TGTGCCAGCAGTGATGAGGGGGACAGGGGGTTTGGAAACACCATATATTTT,CASSDEGDRGFGNTIYF
TRBJ2-2,NA,TRBV30,TRBD1,TGTGCCGCTCCCACAGGGGGCGTGAGCACCGGGGAGCTGTTTTTT,CAAPTGGVSTGELFF
TRBJ2-7,NA,TRBV19,NA,TGTGCCACCTTCCACAGGGAGAACTCCTACGAGCAGTACTTC,CATFHRENSYEQYF
TRBJ2-1,NA,TRBV20-1,NA,TGCAGTGCTAGAGGACCCTATGAGCAGTTCTTC,CSARGPYEQFF
TRBJ2-4,NA,TRBV28,NA,TGTGCCACCTCCTTTGGGCCAGGGGGGGACATTCAGTACTTC,CATSFGPGGDIQYF
TRBJ2-2,NA,TRBV6-1,NA,TGTGCCTGCGGCGAGCGCACCACCGGGGAGCTGTTTTTT,CACGERTTGELFF
TRBJ2-2,once,TRBV28,NA,TGTGCCAGCAGCCGACTAGCCGGGGAGCTGTTTTTT,CASSRLAGELFF
TRBJ1-1,NA,TRBV5-1,TRBD1,TGCGCCAGCAGCCGACCCGCGGGACAGCCCTTCTTCACTGAAGCTTTCTTT,CASSRPAGQPFFTEAFF
TRBJ2-1,once,TRBV19,TRBD2,TGTGCCACCTCTAGCGGGATGGTAGACAATGAGCAGTTCTTC,CATSSGMVDNEQFF
TRBJ1-1,NA,TRBV30,NA,TGTGCCTGGACCATGGGACACATGAACACTGAAGCTTTCTTT,CAWTMGHMNTEAFF
TRBJ1-2,NA,TRBV14,NA,TGTGCCAGCAGCCCCGTAAGGGGGACTGGCTACACCTTC,CASSPVRGTGYTF
TRBJ2-7,NA,TRBV20-1,NA,TGCAGTGCTAGAGAAGCGGAGCAGTACTTC,CSAREAEQYF
TRBJ2-5,NA,TRBV4-3,TRBD2,TGCGCCAGCAGCCAGTCGGGACTAGCGGGAGAGACCCAGTACTTC,CASSQSGLAGETQYF
TRBJ1-4,NA,TRBV28,NA,TGTGCCAGCAGTTCGGGGGCAGGGAATGAAAAACTGTTTTTT,CASSSGAGNEKLFF
TRBJ1-6,NA,TRBV30,TRBD1,TGTGCCTGGGGGCTACCTCCGGGACAGGGGGATTCACCCCTCCACTTT,CAWGLPPGQGDSPLHF
TRBJ1-5,NA,TRBV6-1,NA,TGTGCGGGCGGCAGGGTGAGCAATCAGCCCCAGCATTTT,CAGGRVSNQPQHF
TRBJ1-2,NA,TRBV6-5,TRBD1,TGTGCCAGCAGTGACCGAGGGGGCGGCTATGGCTACACCTTC,CASSDRGGGYGYTF